The text below deals with one T cell receptor (beta chain). These data belong to a study of shared clonotypes between healthy human individuals. The germline V gene encodes CDR1 KGHSH and CDR2 LQKENI. This CDR3 has 13 amino acids. TCRdb's table, derived via immunoSEQ multiplex PCR, lists solely in-frame clones and lacks some. The table lists around 2.5 million clones, approximately 93% of them singletons, with 0.36% in the top ten. The TCR was taken from a man aged 18 to 29 in good health. Some clones in this sample may be carry-over from other donors' samples. The source material was naive CD4+ T cells from PBMCs. The subset: CD45RA+ positively selected. The chain joins TRBV18 to TRBJ2-5; maybe TRBD2 (6 bases). The J call may be incorrect, as the DNA end agrees better with TRBJ2-7. The DNA for the CDR3 is TGTGCCAGCTCACCGCGGGACTCCTACGAGCAGTACTTC. This translates into CASSPRDSYEQYF.